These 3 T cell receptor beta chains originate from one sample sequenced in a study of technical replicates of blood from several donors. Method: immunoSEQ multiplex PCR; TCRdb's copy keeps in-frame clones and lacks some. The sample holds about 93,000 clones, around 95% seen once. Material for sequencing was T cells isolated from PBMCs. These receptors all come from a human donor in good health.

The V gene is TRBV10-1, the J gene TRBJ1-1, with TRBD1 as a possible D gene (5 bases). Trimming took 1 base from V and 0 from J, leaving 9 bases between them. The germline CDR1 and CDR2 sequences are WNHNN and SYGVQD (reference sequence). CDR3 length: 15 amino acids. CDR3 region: CASSEYRQMNTEAFF. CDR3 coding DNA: TGCGCCAGCAGTGAGTATCGACAGATGAACACTGAAGCTTTCTTT.

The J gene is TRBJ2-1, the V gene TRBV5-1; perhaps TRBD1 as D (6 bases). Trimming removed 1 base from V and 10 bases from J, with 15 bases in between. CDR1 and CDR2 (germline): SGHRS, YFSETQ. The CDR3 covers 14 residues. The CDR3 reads CASSLRQVAPEQFF. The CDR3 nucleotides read TGCGCCAGCAGCTTGCGACAGGTTGCTCCCGAGCAGTTCTTC.

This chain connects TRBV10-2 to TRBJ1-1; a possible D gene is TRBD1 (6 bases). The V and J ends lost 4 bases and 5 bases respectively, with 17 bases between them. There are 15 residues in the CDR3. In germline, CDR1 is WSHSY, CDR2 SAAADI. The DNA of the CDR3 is TGCGCCAGCAGTGCTACTGGGGGCGCCGGGACTGAAGCTTTCTTT. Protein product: CASSATGGAGTEAFF.